The present T cell receptor (beta chain) was sequenced within a study of PD-1 blockade in mismatch repair-deficient tumors. Study-wide points: Tumor-resident clones, often undetectable pretreatment in blood, expanded then contracted after pembrolizumab.

On this clone: Its antigen remains unidentified.

J lost 0 bases, V lost 7 bases, and 4 bases had no gene match. CDR1 is ENHRY, CDR2 SYGVKD, per germline. This CDR3 is 14 amino acids long. Method: immunoSEQ multiplex PCR; TCRdb's copy keeps in-frame clones and lacks some. Of fewer than 13,000 clones listed, just over 90% were seen once; the top ten hold around 9.7%. Sample time point: approximately 10-day in vitro stimulation with candidate neoantigen peptide 3. The sample was cells cultured in vitro, taken from a patient treated with pembrolizumab. The sequence derives from an adult with mismatch repair-deficient cancer. The chain carries TRBV10-3 and TRBJ2-3, with TRBD1 identical over 7 bases. The CDR3 nucleotides are TGTGCCATCAAGGGGGCATATAGCACAGATACGCAGTATTTT. Amino acids: CAIKGAYSTDTQYF.